The 18 T cell receptor beta chains in this list originate from one sample, sequenced in a study of T cell responses to AZD1222 COVID-19 vaccine. Produced via immunoSEQ multiplex PCR; TCRdb's table is partial and in-frame only. The sample shows 95,000 to 150,000 clones, roughly 90% of them seen only once. The input for sequencing was peripheral blood, taken on day 0 of AZD1222 vaccination. Receptors originate from an adult in good health.

The chain carries TRBV5-4 and TRBJ1-1; TRBD1 agrees at 9 bases. CDR1 and CDR2 (germline): SGHNT, YYREEE (reference sequence). Trimming took 1 base from V and 0 from J; bases not matched to a gene: 1. The CDR3 contains 15 residues. In nucleotides, the CDR3 is TGTGCCAGCAGCTTGCGGGACAGGGTGAACACTGAAGCTTTCTTT. It specifies CASSLRDRVNTEAFF.

This clone was picked up one time. The J gene is TRBJ2-2, the V gene TRBV4-3, with D possibly matching TRBD1 (6 bases). V was shortened by 1 base and J by 4 bases, with 10 bases between the two germline ends. Germline V lookup: CDR1 LGHNA, CDR2 YSLEER. The CDR3 length is 15 residues. CDR3 region: CASSQVDRTTGELFF. Here the CDR3 DNA reads TGCGCCAGCAGCCAAGTTGACAGGACCACCGGGGAGCTGTTTTTT.

This clone was recorded only once. The genes are TRBV7-2 and TRBJ1-3; D ambiguous. Germline-derived CDR1 and CDR2 are SGHTA and FQGNSA. V shed 0 bases and J shed 0 bases, with 6 bases lying between them. The CDR3 runs to 15 residues. DNA for the CDR3: TGTGCCAGCAGCTTAGCGGGCGGCTCTGGAAACACCATATATTTT. Its protein product is CASSLAGGSGNTIYF.

The chain links TRBV4-3 to TRBJ1-1, with TRBD1 matching over 9 bases. CDR3 length equals 15 residues. V gave up 3 bases and J gave up 5 bases; unmatched junction bases: 7. Germline CDR1 reads LGHNA; CDR2 reads YSLEER. CDR3 coding DNA: TGCGCCAGCAGCCAGAGGACAGGGGATAGAACTGAAGCTTTCTTT. Amino acid sequence: CASSQRTGDRTEAFF.

This chain connects TRBV6-2 or TRBV6-3 to TRBJ2-6; D is perhaps TRBD1 (5 bases). The V end lost 5 bases, the J end lost 5 bases, and 10 bases lay between the germline ends. The germline CDR1 and CDR2 sequences are MNHEY and SVGEGT. The CDR3 is 14 amino acids. The CDR3 DNA sequence: TGTGCCAGCAGTGACAGAGCCTGGGCCAACGTCCTGACTTTC. Residues: CASSDRAWANVLTF.

This chain links TRBV5-1 with TRBJ2-5; D is undetermined. The germline V gene has CDR1 SGHRS and CDR2 YFSETQ. The CDR3 consists of 13 residues. Trimming pared 7 bases from V and 2 bases from J, leaving 12 bases between. The CDR3 region has the DNA TGCGCCAGCGGCTCCGATGGACAAGAGACCCAGTACTTC. Protein sequence: CASGSDGQETQYF.

The chain links TRBV4-1 to TRBJ1-5; D uncertain. The V end was cut by 0 bases, the J end by 7 bases, with 13 bases between. This CDR3 has 15 amino acids. CDR1 and CDR2 (germline): MGHRA, YSYEKL. CDR3 residues: CASSQDRAFGQPQHF. CDR3 nucleotides: TGCGCCAGCAGCCAAGATCGGGCGTTCGGACAGCCCCAGCATTTT.

This rearrangement joins TRBV18 to TRBJ1-2; TRBD1 agrees at 8 bases. The CDR3 is 15 residues long. The V gene's germline CDR1 is KGHSH and CDR2 LQKENI. With 0 bases clipped from V and 5 bases from J, the junction kept 5 bases outside the gene matches. The CDR3 coding sequence is TGTGCCAGCTCACCACCGTCACAGGGGGAGTATGGCTACACCTTC. Protein product: CASSPPSQGEYGYTF.

This chain connects TRBV20-1 to TRBJ2-3; 12 positions agree with TRBD2. Trimming took 3 bases from V and 3 from J; bases not matched to a gene: 10. Germline CDR1 and CDR2: DFQATT and SNEGSKA (reference sequence). The CDR3 sequence is 17 residues long. In nucleotides, the CDR3 is TGCAGTGCTAGTCGGGCTAGCGGGAGGGGGCCAACAGATACGCAGTATTTT. Encoded protein: CSASRASGRGPTDTQYF.

The chain combines TRBV5-1 with TRBJ1-1; D not certain. Germline lookup yields CDR1 SGHRS and CDR2 YFSETQ. The ends were cut back, 5 bases at V and 1 base at J, with 6 bases in the middle. The CDR3 totals 12 residues. The CDR3 DNA sequence: TGCGCCAGCAGGTCCGGGAACACTGAAGCTTTCTTT. Its translation is CASRSGNTEAFF.

V and J are TRBV6-1 and TRBJ1-5, with 8 nucleotides matching TRBD1. The CDR3 extends over 14 amino acids. Germline trimming cut 7 bases from V and 7 bases from J; bases unmatched to any gene: 9. Germline assignment: CDR1 MNHNS and CDR2 SASEGT. The CDR3 DNA reads as TGTGCCAGCACCCACGGACAGGGTGGGCAGCCCCAGCATTTT. This encodes CASTHGQGGQPQHF.

This chain links TRBV7-9 with TRBJ2-5; D might be TRBD1 (5 bases). V was trimmed by 4 bases and J by 3 bases, leaving 9 bases between them. The germline V gene encodes CDR1 SEHNR and CDR2 FQNEAQ (reference sequence). CDR3 length equals 13 residues. CDR3 DNA: TGTGCCAGCAGCTGGCAGGGAAAAGAGACCCAGTACTTC. It codes for CASSWQGKETQYF.

J is TRBJ2-3 and V is TRBV10-3; 10 bases map to TRBD2. The CDR3 is made up of 15 amino acids. Losses at the gene ends were 3 bases for V and 4 bases for J; bases not matched to a gene: 4. Germline V gives CDR1 ENHRY, CDR2 SYGVKD. The CDR3 here is CAISEAGGLSDTQYF. The CDR3 DNA sequence: TGTGCCATCAGTGAAGCGGGAGGGCTTTCAGATACGCAGTATTTT.

The chain uses TRBV15 and TRBJ2-1; 7 bases are shared with TRBD2. Germline assignment: CDR1 LNHNV and CDR2 YYDKDF (reference sequence). V lost 3 bases to trimming and J lost 6 bases; unmatched junction nucleotides: 14. CDR3 length: 17 residues. The CDR3 region is CATSSPGREVRPNEQFF. Here the CDR3 DNA reads TGTGCCACCAGCAGCCCGGGCCGGGAGGTCCGCCCCAATGAGCAGTTCTTC.

The rearrangement joins TRBV6-5 to TRBJ1-1; D perhaps matches TRBD1 (6 bases). The CDR3 has 12 residues. The V gene lost 6 bases and the J gene lost 7 bases, with 12 bases spanning the gap. Looked up from germline, CDR1 is MNHEY and CDR2 is SVGAGI. For the CDR3, the DNA is TGTGCCAGCAGCTCTTGGACAGATGAAGCTTTCTTT. This gives the protein CASSSWTDEAFF.

The chain uses TRBV5-1 and TRBJ2-2; D unresolved. The V gene's germline CDR1 is SGHRS and CDR2 YFSETQ. V dropped 0 bases and J dropped 1 base, with 10 bases sitting between them. CDR3 length: 16 amino acids. CDR3 protein: CASSLGSLRNTGELFF. In nucleotides, the CDR3 is TGCGCCAGCAGCTTGGGAAGCTTAAGGAACACCGGGGAGCTGTTTTTT.

Points on this clone: Other DNA sequences in this specimen translate into the identical CDR3. The CDR3 DNA is TGTGCCAGCAGCCTCGCGAGCAATCAGCCCCAGCATTTT. Translated, it gives CASSLASNQPQHF. The chain links TRBV3-1 (or the pseudogene TRBV3-2) to TRBJ1-5, with no clear D. Between the trimmed V and J ends, which lost 4 bases and 1 base, there was a span of 5 bases. Per the germline V gene, CDR1 is LGHDT and CDR2 is YNNKEL (reference sequence). The CDR3 runs 13 residues.

V and J are TRBV7-9 and TRBJ1-2, with 10 bases fitting TRBD1. CDR3 length: 18 amino acids. The ends lost 6 bases at V and 4 bases at J; junction bases unmatched: 17. CDR1 is SEHNR and CDR2 is FQNEAQ in the germline V gene (reference sequence). DNA for the CDR3: TGTGCCAGCAGAGCAAGGGACAGGGGAGGAGCGGCCCTCTATGGCTACACCTTC. Its translation is CASRARDRGGAALYGYTF.